This T cell receptor (beta chain) was identified during a study of CXCR4 blockade with PD-1 therapy in pancreatic cancer. Patients who provided the archived tumor blocks had not received neoadjuvant therapy before surgery. The CDR3 loop spans 16 amino acids. CDR1 and CDR2 from the germline V gene are LNHDA and SQIVND (reference sequence). V shed 4 bases and J 2 bases; nucleotides not matched to a gene: 1. TCRdb's copy holds only in-frame clones and misses some; the assay was immunoSEQ multiplex PCR. Among about 8,100 clones listed, roughly 50% were seen once. This TCR derives from a human donor with pancreatic ductal adenocarcinoma. The sample was tumor tissue. V gene TRBV19 combines with J gene TRBJ2-5; 16 nucleotides align to TRBD2. The CDR3 spells CASSRGLAGGQETQYF. The CDR3 DNA follows: TGTGCCAGTAGTAGGGGACTAGCGGGAGGGCAAGAGACCCAGTACTTC.